This TCR beta chain emerged from a study of shared clonotypes between healthy human individuals. Study-level points and caveats: Clonotype sharing levels among donors were expected to vary with sequencing depth. Researchers sampled only blood; tissue repertoires likely differ. Among the subsets, naive ones generally showed larger estimated richness than memory ones.

Regarding this clone: The target antigen is unknown.

The data were produced by immunoSEQ multiplex PCR, yet TCRdb's version contains in-frame clones alone and is incomplete. The sample lists hundreds of thousands of clones; around two thirds were seen once. There are 15 residues in the CDR3. Trimming removed 4 bases from V and 5 bases from J; junction bases left unmatched: 6. CDR1 and CDR2 (germline): LGHNA, YNFKEQ. This clonotype was obtained from a woman aged 25 to 39 in good health. Source material: memory CD4+ T cells sorted from blood. Subset noted: CD45RA-negative fraction. This chain connects TRBV4-2 to TRBJ1-5, with 9 positions matching TRBD1. CDR3 sequence: CASSRTGDKDQPQHF. In DNA form, the CDR3 reads TGTGCCAGCAGCCGGACAGGGGACAAGGATCAGCCCCAGCATTTT.